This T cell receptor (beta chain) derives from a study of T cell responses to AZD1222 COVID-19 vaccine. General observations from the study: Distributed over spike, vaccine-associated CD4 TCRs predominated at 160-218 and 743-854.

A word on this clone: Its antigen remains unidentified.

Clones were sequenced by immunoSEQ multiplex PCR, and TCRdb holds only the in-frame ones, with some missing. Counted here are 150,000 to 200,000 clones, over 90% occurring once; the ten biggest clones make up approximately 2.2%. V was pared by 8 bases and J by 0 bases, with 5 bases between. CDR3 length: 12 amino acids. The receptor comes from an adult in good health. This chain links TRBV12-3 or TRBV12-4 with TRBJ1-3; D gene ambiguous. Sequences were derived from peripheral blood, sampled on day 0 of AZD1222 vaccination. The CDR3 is CASASSGNTIYF. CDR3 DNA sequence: TGTGCCAGCGCGAGCTCTGGAAACACCATATATTTT.